A single sample is the source of the 4 T cell receptor beta chains below, sequenced in a study of cytomegalovirus exposure and HLA in healthy donors. Primers: 60 Vbeta forward and 13 Jbeta reverse. Libraries were prepared by immunoSEQ multiplex PCR; TCRdb keeps only in-frame clonotypes and omits some of them. The data hold fewer than 200,000 clones, with 76% observed a single time. The sequenced sample consisted of PBMCs. The origin of the receptors is a female donor in good health and CMV-seronegative.

The DNA of the CDR3 is TGTGCCAGCAGCCCAACTAGCGGGGGGGTCGGGGAGCTGTTTTTT. It is translated as CASSPTSGGVGELFF. The chain is built from TRBV7-3 and TRBJ2-2, with 13 positions matching TRBD2. V was clipped by 5 bases and J by 7 bases; unmatched bases: 4. The CDR3 has 15 residues. CDR1 and CDR2 (germline): SGHTA, FQGTGA.

In its sample, this clone was seen once. V gene TRBV25-1 combines with J gene TRBJ1-2; D is ambiguous. Trimming took off 2 bases at V and 1 base at J, with 8 bases between the two ends. CDR3 length equals 14 residues. Germline-derived CDR1 and CDR2 are MGHDK and SYGVNS. The CDR3 DNA reads as TGTGCCAGCAGTGAACCCAGCGTTAACTATGGCTACACCTTC. Protein product: CASSEPSVNYGYTF.

The J gene is TRBJ1-2, the V gene TRBV19; a weak D match, TRBD1 (6 bases). Trimming took off 7 bases at V and 4 bases at J, with 13 bases between the two ends. The CDR3 consists of 13 residues. Germline CDR1 reads LNHDA; CDR2 reads SQIVND (reference sequence). CDR3 DNA sequence: TGTGCCAGTACCCCGACAGGCAGCTATGGCTACACCTTC. Translation gives CASTPTGSYGYTF.

The chain employs TRBV5-4 and TRBJ2-5; 9 positions match TRBD2. The J segment lost 2 bases and the V segment lost 1 base, leaving 3 bases of the junction unmatched. The CDR3 loop spans 15 amino acids. Looked up from germline, CDR1 is SGHNT and CDR2 is YYREEE (reference sequence). The CDR3 sequence is CASSLPSGTQETQYF. The DNA of the CDR3 is TGTGCCAGCAGCTTGCCTAGCGGGACTCAAGAGACCCAGTACTTC.